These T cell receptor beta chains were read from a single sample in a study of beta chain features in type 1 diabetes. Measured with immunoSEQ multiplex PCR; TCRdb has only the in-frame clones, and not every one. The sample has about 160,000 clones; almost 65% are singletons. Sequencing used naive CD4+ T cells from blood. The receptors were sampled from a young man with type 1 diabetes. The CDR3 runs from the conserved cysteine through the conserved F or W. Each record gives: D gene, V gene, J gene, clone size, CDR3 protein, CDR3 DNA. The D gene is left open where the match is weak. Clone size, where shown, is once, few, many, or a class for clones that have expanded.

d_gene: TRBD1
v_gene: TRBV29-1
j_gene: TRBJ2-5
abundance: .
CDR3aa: CSVARDRASETQYF
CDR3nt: TGCAGCGTTGCCCGGGACAGGGCCTCAGAGACCCAGTACTTC

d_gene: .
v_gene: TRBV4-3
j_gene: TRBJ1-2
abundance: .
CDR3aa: CASSQDQENYGYTF
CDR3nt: TGCGCCAGCAGCCAAGATCAGGAAAACTATGGCTACACCTTC

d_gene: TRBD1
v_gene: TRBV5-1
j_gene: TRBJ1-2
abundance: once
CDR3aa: CASSFSRDRANYGYTF
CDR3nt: TGCGCCAGCAGCTTCAGCCGGGACAGAGCTAACTATGGCTACACCTTC

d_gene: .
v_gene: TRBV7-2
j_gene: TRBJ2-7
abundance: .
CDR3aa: CASSLEYEQYF
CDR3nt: TGTGCCAGCAGCTTAGAGTACGAGCAGTACTTC

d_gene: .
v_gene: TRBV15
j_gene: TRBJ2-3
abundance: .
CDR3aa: CATSRSIGTATDTQYF
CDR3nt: TGTGCCACCAGCCGATCCATCGGGACGGCCACAGATACGCAGTATTTT

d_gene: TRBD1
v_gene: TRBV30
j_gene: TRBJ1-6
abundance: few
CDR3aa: CAWTPGQGASPLHF
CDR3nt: TGTGCCTGGACTCCGGGACAGGGGGCCTCACCCCTCCACTTT

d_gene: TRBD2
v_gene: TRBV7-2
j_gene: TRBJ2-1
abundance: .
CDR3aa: CASSSPGLAINEQFF
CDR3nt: TGTGCCAGCAGCTCTCCGGGACTAGCGATCAATGAGCAGTTCTTC

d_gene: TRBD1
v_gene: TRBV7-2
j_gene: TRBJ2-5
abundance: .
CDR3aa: CASSYRGETQYF
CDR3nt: TGTGCCAGCAGCTACAGGGGTGAGACCCAGTACTTC

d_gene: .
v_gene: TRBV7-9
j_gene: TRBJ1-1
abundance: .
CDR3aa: CASSNADEAFF
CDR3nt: TGTGCCAGCAGCAACGCGGATGAAGCTTTCTTT

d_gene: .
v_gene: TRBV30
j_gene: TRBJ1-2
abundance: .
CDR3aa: CAWSVSGGYTF
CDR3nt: TGTGCCTGGAGTGTATCGGGAGGCTACACCTTC

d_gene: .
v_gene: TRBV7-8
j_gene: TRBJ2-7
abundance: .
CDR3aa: CASSPGGRAYEQYF
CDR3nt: TGTGCCAGCAGCCCTGGGGGCAGGGCCTACGAGCAGTACTTC

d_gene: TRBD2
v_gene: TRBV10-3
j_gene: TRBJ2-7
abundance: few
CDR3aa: CAISPGLASHEQYF
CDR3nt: TGTGCCATCAGTCCGGGACTAGCTTCCCACGAGCAGTACTTC

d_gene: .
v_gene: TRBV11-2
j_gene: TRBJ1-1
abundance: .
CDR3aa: CASVGHRNTEAFF
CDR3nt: TGTGCCTCAGTCGGGCATCGGAACACTGAAGCTTTCTTT

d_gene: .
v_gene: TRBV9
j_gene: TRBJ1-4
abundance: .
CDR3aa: CASSVGGATNEKLFF
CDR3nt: TGTGCCAGCAGCGTAGGGGGAGCAACTAATGAAAAACTGTTTTTT

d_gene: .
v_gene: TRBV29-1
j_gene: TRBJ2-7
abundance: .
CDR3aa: CSVSSAREQYF
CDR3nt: TGCAGCGTCTCGAGTGCCCGCGAGCAGTACTTC

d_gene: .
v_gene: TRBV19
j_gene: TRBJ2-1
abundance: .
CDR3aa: CASSIAGESYNEQFF
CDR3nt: TGTGCCAGTAGTATAGCAGGGGAATCCTACAATGAGCAGTTCTTC

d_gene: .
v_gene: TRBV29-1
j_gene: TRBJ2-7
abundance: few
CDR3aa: CSVPQGPYEQYF
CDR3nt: TGCAGCGTCCCCCAGGGACCCTACGAGCAGTACTTC

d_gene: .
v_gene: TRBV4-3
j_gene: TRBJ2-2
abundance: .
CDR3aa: CASSQERAGELFF
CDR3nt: TGCGCCAGCAGCCAAGAACGGGCCGGGGAGCTGTTTTTT